This T cell receptor (beta chain) was identified in a study of regulatory T cells in long-lasting Graves disease. Whole-study results and caveats: It was peripheral blood alone, not thyroid tissue, that was studied. Persistent Graves' patients had lower TCR diversity than newly diagnosed ones.

Points on this clonotype: The antigen remains unidentified.

Building the TCR beta libraries relied on iRepertoire HTBI primers, and CDR3 regions underwent Arm-PCR. One entry per CDR3 protein results from TCRdb running MiXCR on the multiplex PCR reads. The sample lists around 420,000 distinct CDR3 sequences; roughly a sixth were seen once. Time point noted: newly diagnosed GD, antithyroid drugs for less than 3 months. Preparation of the TCR library used RNA extracted from PBMCs. Peripheral blood, at about 9 milliliters, went into EDTA tubes. CDR3 length equals 13 residues. The germline gives CDR1 DFQATT, CDR2 SNEGSKA (reference sequence). Germline trimming cut 3 bases from V and 8 bases from J; bases unmatched to any gene: 4.

Sample: peripheral blood mononuclear cells (PBMCs), taken at new diagnosis, from a patient treated with antithyroid drugs. The TCR comes from a female donor with Graves disease. The chain couples TRBV20-1 to TRBJ1-4, with TRBD1 matching over 9 bases. The CDR3 DNA reads as TGCAGTGCTAGTGGACAGGGGAGAGAAAAACTGTTTTTT. It yields the protein CSASGQGREKLFF.